This T cell receptor (beta chain) was identified during a study of shared clonotypes between healthy human individuals. Study details: Donors, aged 18 to 49, were a couple of women and three men.

Trimming cost V 4 bases and J 7 bases, with 5 bases left between them. CDR1 is SNHLY and CDR2 is FYNNEI in the germline V gene. This CDR3 has 11 amino acids. With regard to this clone: Its antigen is undetermined.

The split of CD4+ cells yielded CD45RA+ naive and CD45RA-negative memory subsets. Original methodology: ImmunoSEQ only sent back junction sequences with no quality scores, so filtering was done differently. TCRdb's table, derived via immunoSEQ multiplex PCR, lists solely in-frame clones and lacks some. V, J and clone size derive from that table, while D and trimming were established from the DNA sequence. The sample lists roughly 2.4 million clones; more than 90% were seen once. General study points: Relative to their counterparts shared across all four donors, non-shared clonotypes exhibited diminished generation probabilities.

The V and J genes are TRBV2 and TRBJ2-1; D is unresolved. This sequence originates from a man aged 18 to 35 in good health. Sequenced: naive CD4+ T cells sorted from blood. Subset defined: CD45RA+ positively selected. This CDR3 reads CASSVWNEQFF. The CDR3, as DNA: TGTGCCAGCAGTGTGTGGAATGAGCAGTTCTTC.